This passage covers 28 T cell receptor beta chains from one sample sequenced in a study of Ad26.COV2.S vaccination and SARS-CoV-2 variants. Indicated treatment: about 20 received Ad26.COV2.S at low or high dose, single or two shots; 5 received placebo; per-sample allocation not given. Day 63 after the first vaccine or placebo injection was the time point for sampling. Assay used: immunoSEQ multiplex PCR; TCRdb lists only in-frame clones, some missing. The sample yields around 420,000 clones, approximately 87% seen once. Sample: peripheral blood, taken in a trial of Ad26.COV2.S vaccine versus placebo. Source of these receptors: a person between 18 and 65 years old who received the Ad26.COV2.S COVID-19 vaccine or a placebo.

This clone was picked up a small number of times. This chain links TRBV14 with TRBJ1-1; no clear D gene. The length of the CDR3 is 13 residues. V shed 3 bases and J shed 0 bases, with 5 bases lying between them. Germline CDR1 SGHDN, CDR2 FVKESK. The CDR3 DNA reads TGTGCCAGCAGCCAGACAATGAACACTGAAGCTTTCTTT. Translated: CASSQTMNTEAFF. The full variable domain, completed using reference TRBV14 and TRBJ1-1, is EAGVTQFPSHSVIEKGQTVTLRCDPISGHDNLYWYRRVMGKEIKFLLHFVKESKQDESGMPNNRFLAERTGGTYSTLKVQPAELEDSGVYFCASSQTMNTEAFFGQGTRLTVV.

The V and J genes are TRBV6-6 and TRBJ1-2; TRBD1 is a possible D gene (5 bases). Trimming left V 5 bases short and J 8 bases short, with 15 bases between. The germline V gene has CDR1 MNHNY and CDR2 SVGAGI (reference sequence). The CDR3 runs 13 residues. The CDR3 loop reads CASSNQGSGGYTF. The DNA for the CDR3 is TGTGCCAGCAGTAATCAGGGATCGGGCGGCTACACCTTC.

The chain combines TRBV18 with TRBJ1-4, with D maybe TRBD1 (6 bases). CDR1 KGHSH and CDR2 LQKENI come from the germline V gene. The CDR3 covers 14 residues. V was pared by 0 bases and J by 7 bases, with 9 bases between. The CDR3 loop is CASSPPGHPEKLFF. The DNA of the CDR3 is TGTGCCAGCTCACCACCGGGACACCCTGAAAAACTGTTTTTT.

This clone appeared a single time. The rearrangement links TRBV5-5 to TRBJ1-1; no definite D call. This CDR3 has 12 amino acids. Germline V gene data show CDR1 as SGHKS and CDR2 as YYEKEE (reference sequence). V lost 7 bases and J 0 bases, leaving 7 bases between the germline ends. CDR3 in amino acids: CASGQMNTEAFF. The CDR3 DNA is TGTGCCAGCGGGCAGATGAACACTGAAGCTTTCTTT.

For the CDR3, the DNA is TGTGCCAGCAGCTTAGGCCAGAGAAACACCATATATTTT. Translation: CASSLGQRNTIYF. The chain links TRBV11-2 to TRBJ1-3; unclear D gene. The CDR3 is made up of 13 amino acids. Trimming pared 1 base from V and 5 bases from J, leaving 6 bases between. CDR1 and CDR2 from the germline V gene are SGHAT and FQNNGV.

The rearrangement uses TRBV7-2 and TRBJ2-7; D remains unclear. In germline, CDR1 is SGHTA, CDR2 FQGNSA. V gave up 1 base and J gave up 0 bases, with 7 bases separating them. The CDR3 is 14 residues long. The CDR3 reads CASSLGSSSYEQYF. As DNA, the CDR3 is TGTGCCAGCAGCTTAGGCAGTTCCTCCTACGAGCAGTACTTC.

The CDR3 spells CASRGTGLGTDTQYF. Written as DNA, the CDR3 is TGCGCCAGCAGAGGTACAGGACTGGGCACAGATACGCAGTATTTT. This chain uses TRBV10-1 with TRBJ2-3, with D perhaps matching TRBD1 or TRBD2 (5 bases each). The V end was cut by 6 bases, the J end by 1 base, with 14 bases between. Per the germline V gene, CDR1 is WNHNN and CDR2 is SYGVQD (reference sequence). The CDR3 covers 15 residues.

In DNA, the CDR3 is TGTGCCAGCAGTTGGGGGGCGGAGTTTGAGCAGTTCTTC. This gives the protein CASSWGAEFEQFF. This chain joins TRBV2 and TRBJ2-1, with D tentatively TRBD1 or TRBD2 (6 bases each). V lost 5 bases, J lost 9 bases, and 14 bases lay in between. The germline gives CDR1 SNHLY, CDR2 FYNNEI. The CDR3 runs 13 residues. Full variable domain (outside the CDR3, taken from reference TRBV2 and TRBJ2-1): EPEVTQTPSHQVTQMGQEVILRCVPISNHLYFYWYRQILGQKVEFLVSFYNNEISEKSEIFDDQFSVERPDGSNFTLKIRSTKLEDSAMYFCASSWGAEFEQFFGPGTRLTVL.

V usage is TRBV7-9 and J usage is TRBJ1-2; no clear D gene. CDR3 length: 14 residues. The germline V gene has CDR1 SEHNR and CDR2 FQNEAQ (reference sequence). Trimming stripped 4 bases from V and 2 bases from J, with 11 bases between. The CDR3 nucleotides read TGTGCCAGCAGCTCCTTCGGGGAGAACTATGGCTACACCTTC. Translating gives CASSSFGENYGYTF.

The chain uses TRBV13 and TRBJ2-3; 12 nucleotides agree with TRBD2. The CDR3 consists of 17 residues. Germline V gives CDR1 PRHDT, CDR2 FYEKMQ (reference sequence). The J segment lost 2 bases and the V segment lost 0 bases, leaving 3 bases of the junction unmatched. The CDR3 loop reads CASSLGTSGGYTDTQYF. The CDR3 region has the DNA TGTGCCAGCAGCTTAGGGACTAGCGGGGGTTACACAGATACGCAGTATTTT. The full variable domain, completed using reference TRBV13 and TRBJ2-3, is AAGVIQSPRHLIKEKRETATLKCYPIPRHDTVYWYQQGPGQDPQFLISFYEKMQSDKGSIPDRFSAQQFSDYHSELNMSSLELGDSALYFCASSLGTSGGYTDTQYFGPGTRLTVL.

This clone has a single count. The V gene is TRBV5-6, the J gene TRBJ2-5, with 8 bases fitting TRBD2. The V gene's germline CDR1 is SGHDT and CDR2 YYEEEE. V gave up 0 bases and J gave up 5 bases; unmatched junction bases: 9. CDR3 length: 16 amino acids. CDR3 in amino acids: CASSLGLATEGETQYF. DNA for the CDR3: TGTGCCAGCAGCTTGGGACTAGCGACGGAAGGGGAGACCCAGTACTTC.

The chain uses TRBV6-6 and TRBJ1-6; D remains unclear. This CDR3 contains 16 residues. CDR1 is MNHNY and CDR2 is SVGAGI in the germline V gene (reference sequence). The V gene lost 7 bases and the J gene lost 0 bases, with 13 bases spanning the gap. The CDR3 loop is CASTHNDPSYNSPLHF. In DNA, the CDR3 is TGTGCCAGCACCCACAATGACCCCTCCTATAATTCACCCCTCCACTTT.

The CDR3 protein is CASSSGPVSTDTQYF. The CDR3 DNA reads TGTGCCAGCAGCTCGGGACCGGTCTCCACAGATACGCAGTATTTT. This chain connects TRBV7-3 to TRBJ2-3, with D tentatively TRBD1 or TRBD2 (5 bases each). CDR3 length: 15 amino acids. Germline V gene sequence: CDR1 SGHTA, CDR2 FQGTGA. V lost 4 bases and J 2 bases, leaving 13 bases between the germline ends.

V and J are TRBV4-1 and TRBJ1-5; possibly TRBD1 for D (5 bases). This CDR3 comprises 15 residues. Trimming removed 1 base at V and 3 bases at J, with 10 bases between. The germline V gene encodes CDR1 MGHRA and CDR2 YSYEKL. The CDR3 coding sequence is TGCGCCAGCAGCCAAGTGGCAGGGTACAATCAGCCCCAGCATTTT. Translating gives CASSQVAGYNQPQHF.

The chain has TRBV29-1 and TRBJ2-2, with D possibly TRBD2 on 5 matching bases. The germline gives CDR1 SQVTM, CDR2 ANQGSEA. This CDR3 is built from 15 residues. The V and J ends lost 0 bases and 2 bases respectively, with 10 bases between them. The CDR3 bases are TGCAGCGTTGAAGATAGGTCGGGAAACACCGGGGAGCTGTTTTTT. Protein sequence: CSVEDRSGNTGELFF.

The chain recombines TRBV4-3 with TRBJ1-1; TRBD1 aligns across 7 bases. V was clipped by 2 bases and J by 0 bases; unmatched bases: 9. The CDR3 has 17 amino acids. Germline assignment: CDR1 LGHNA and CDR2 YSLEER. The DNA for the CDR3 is TGCGCCAGCAGCCAAACCCCAGGGGGAGGAATGAACACTGAAGCTTTCTTT. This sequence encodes CASSQTPGGGMNTEAFF.

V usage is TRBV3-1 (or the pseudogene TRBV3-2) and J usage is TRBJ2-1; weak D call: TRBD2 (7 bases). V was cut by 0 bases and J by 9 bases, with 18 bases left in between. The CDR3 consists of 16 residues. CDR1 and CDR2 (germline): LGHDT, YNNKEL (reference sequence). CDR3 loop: CASSQDATGGQFEQFF. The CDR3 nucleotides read TGTGCCAGCAGCCAAGATGCGACGGGAGGACAGTTTGAGCAGTTCTTC.

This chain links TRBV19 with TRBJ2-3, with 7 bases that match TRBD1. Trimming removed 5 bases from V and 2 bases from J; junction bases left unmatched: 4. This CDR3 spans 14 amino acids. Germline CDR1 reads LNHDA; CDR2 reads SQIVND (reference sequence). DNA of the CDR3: TGTGCCAGTAGTTGGGACAGAACCACAGATACGCAGTATTTT. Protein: CASSWDRTTDTQYF.

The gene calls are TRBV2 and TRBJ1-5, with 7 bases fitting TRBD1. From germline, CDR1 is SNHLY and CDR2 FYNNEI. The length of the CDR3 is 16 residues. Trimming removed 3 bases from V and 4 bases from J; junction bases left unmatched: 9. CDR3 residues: CASSDLQGGKNQPQHF. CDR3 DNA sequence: TGTGCCAGCAGTGATTTGCAGGGGGGGAAGAATCAGCCCCAGCATTTT. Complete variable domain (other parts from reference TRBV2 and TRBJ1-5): EPEVTQTPSHQVTQMGQEVILRCVPISNHLYFYWYRQILGQKVEFLVSFYNNEISEKSEIFDDQFSVERPDGSNFTLKIRSTKLEDSAMYFCASSDLQGGKNQPQHFGDGTRLSIL.

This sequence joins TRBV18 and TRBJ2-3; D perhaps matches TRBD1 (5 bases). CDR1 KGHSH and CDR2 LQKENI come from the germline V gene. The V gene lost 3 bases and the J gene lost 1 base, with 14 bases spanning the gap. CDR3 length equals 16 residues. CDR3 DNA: TGTGCCAGCTCACCTACGGACAAGTGGGGCACAGATACGCAGTATTTT. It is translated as CASSPTDKWGTDTQYF.

CDR3 sequence: CATSEPQVSSYEQYF. The CDR3 DNA reads TGTGCCACCAGTGAACCGCAAGTTAGCTCCTACGAGCAGTACTTC. V gene TRBV24-1 combines with J gene TRBJ2-7, with D unresolved. Between the trimmed V and J ends, which lost 4 bases and 0 bases, there was a span of 12 bases. Looked up from germline, CDR1 is KGHDR and CDR2 is SFDVKD. The CDR3 runs to 15 residues.

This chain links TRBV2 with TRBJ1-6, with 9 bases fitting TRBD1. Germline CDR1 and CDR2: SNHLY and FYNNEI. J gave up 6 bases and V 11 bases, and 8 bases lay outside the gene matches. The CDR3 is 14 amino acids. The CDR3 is CALVGQGLNSPLHF. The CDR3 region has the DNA TGTGCCTTGGTGGGACAGGGACTTAATTCACCCCTCCACTTT.

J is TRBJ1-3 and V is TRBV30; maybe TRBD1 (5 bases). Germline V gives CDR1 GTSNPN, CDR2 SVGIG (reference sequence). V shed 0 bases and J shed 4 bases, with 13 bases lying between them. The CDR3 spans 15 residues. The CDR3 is CAWSVSRVPGNTIYF. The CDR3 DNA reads TGTGCCTGGAGTGTATCCAGGGTGCCCGGAAACACCATATATTTT. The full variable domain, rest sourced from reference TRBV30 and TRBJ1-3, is SQTIHQWPATLVQPVGSPLSLECTVEGTSNPNLYWYRQAAGRGLQLLFYSVGIGQISSEVPQNLSASRPQDRQFILSSKKLLLSDSGFYLCAWSVSRVPGNTIYFGEGSWLTVV.

CDR3 sequence: CASSLRGLVRSGELFF. CDR3 bases: TGTGCCAGCAGTTTAAGGGGTCTAGTGCGATCCGGGGAGCTGTTTTTT. The chain recombines TRBV28 with TRBJ2-2; D perhaps matches TRBD1 (5 bases). This CDR3 comprises 16 residues. Per the germline V gene, CDR1 is MDHEN and CDR2 is SYDVKM. V was cut by 2 bases and J by 6 bases, with 16 bases left in between. The variable domain in full, completed from reference TRBV28 and TRBJ2-2, reads DVKVTQSSRYLVKRTGEKVFLECVQDMDHENMFWYRQDPGLGLRLIYFSYDVKMKEKGDIPEGYSVSREKKERFSLILESASTNQTSMYLCASSLRGLVRSGELFFGEGSRLTVL.

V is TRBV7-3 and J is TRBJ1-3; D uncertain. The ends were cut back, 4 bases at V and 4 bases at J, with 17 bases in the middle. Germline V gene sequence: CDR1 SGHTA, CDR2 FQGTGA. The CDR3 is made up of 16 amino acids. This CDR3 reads CASSSPGSEAGNTIYF. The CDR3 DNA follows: TGTGCCAGCAGCTCGCCGGGCTCAGAGGCAGGAAACACCATATATTTT.

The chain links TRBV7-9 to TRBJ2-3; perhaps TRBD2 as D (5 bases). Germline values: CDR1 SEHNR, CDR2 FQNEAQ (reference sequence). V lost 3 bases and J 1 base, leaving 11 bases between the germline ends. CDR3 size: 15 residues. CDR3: CASSFRGHGTDTQYF. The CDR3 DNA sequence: TGTGCCAGCAGCTTCAGAGGGCATGGCACAGATACGCAGTATTTT.

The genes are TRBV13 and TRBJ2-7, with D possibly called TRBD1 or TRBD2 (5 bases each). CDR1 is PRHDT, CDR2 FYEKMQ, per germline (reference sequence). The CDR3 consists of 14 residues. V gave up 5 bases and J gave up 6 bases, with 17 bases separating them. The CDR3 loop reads CASSVGPPAGEQYF. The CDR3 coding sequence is TGTGCCAGCAGCGTGGGACCGCCCGCGGGCGAGCAGTACTTC.

The CDR3 here is CATSELDRVSGETQYF. CDR3 DNA sequence: TGTGCCACCAGCGAATTGGACAGGGTGTCTGGTGAGACCCAGTACTTC. The chain links TRBV24-1 to TRBJ2-5, with 8 bases aligning to TRBD1. The germline gives CDR1 KGHDR, CDR2 SFDVKD. V lost 7 bases and J lost 5; bases outside the gene matches: 14. The CDR3 has 16 amino acids.